Sequencing of this TCR beta chain was carried out in a study of Graves' ophthalmopathy and Graves' hyperthyroidism. Only newly diagnosed hyperthyroidism patients aged 18 to 65, with under 2 months' duration, were enrolled. This clonotype was observed once. Amplified material comprised TCR beta CDR3 regions derived from RNA transcripts. The authors performed first-round RT-PCR with HTBI primers and then a second-round multiplex PCR. TCRdb used MiXCR to reprocess the multiplex PCR reads, holding one entry per CDR3 protein. The sample holds about 590,000 distinct CDR3 sequences; 35% to 40% are singletons and the top ten take about 4%. The sequence was obtained from an adult man with Graves' hyperthyroidism. Material for sequencing was peripheral blood or thyroid tissue (not recorded which).

The CDR3 DNA reads TGCAGCCAAGAGCAGGCTGCAGCCTACGAGCAGTACTTC. Protein product: CSQEQAAAYEQYF. The V gene is TRBV29-1, the J gene TRBJ2-7; the D is unclear. The CDR3 totals 13 residues. Per germline, CDR1 SQVTM and CDR2 ANQGSEA. V dropped 8 bases and J dropped 2 bases, with 16 bases sitting between them.